Here is one TCR beta chain with its context. Its antigen is undetermined. The data were taken from a study of T cell responses to AZD1222 COVID-19 vaccine. General study results and limits: Repertoires in all cases were sampled only once the peak T cell response had passed. Reportedly, nearly half of unique spike TCRs recognized epitopes outside B.1.351/B.1.1.7 mutations. Breadth and depth of Spike-specific TCRs rose after two AZD1222 doses. Donors in the cohort were predominantly white British and more often female, and clonal diversity was possibly underestimated.

TCRdb's table, derived via immunoSEQ multiplex PCR, lists solely in-frame clones and lacks some. The profile shows 200,000 to 250,000 clones, roughly 91% of them singletons. The input for sequencing was peripheral blood, taken on day 0 of MenACWY control vaccination. This receptor was taken from an adult in good health.

The CDR3 nucleotides are TGTGCCAGCAGCGTAGCCCTCGGGCCCGGGGAGCTGTTTTTT. This encodes CASSVALGPGELFF. The chain employs TRBV9 and TRBJ2-2; D unresolved. The V gene lost 0 bases and the J gene lost 6 bases, with 9 bases spanning the gap. CDR3 length equals 14 residues. In germline, CDR1 is SGDLS, CDR2 YYNGEE. Together with reference TRBV9 and TRBJ2-2, the CDR3 gives the full variable domain: DSGVTQTPKHLITATGQRVTLRCSPRSGDLSVYWYQQSLDQGLQFLIQYYNGEERAKGNILERFSAQQFPDLHSELNLSSLELGDSALYFCASSVALGPGELFFGEGSRLTVL.